Following are 27 T cell receptor beta chains from one sample sequenced in a study of regulatory T cells in long-lasting Graves disease. The time point was: newly diagnosed GD, antithyroid drugs for less than 3 months. Researchers made the TCR library from RNA that was extracted from PBMCs. With iRepertoire HTBI primers and Arm-PCR of CDR3 regions, TCR beta libraries were built. One entry per CDR3 protein, called by TCRdb with MiXCR from the multiplex PCR reads. Of around 500,000 distinct CDR3 sequences in the sample, roughly 13% are singletons; the top ten hold roughly 9.7%. The data were also submitted as part of a second study, on T cells in Graves' hyperthyroidism and ophthalmopathy.

Source: peripheral blood mononuclear cells (PBMCs), taken at new diagnosis, from a patient treated with antithyroid drugs. The receptors were gathered from a man aged 25-40 years with Graves disease.

This clonotype was counted many times. V usage is TRBV5-6 and J usage is TRBJ2-2, with D hard to call. The CDR3 has 15 amino acids. Deletions cut 2 bases from V and 7 bases from J, with 15 bases between. Germline V gives CDR1 SGHDT, CDR2 YYEEEE. In nucleotides, the CDR3 is TGTGCCAGCAGCTTTGAGGCAGCGTGGAGCGGGGAGCTGTTTTTT. This translates into CASSFEAAWSGELFF.

The chain uses TRBV18 and TRBJ2-4, with 10 bases aligning to TRBD1. The CDR3 runs 18 residues. V was pared by 2 bases and J by 0 bases, with 7 bases of the junction left unmatched. Looked up from germline, CDR1 is KGHSH and CDR2 is LQKENI. The CDR3 is CASSPGQGVQQAKNIQYF. CDR3 bases: TGTGCCAGCTCACCAGGACAGGGGGTTCAACAAGCCAAAAACATTCAGTACTTC. The full variable domain, with the rest looked up from reference TRBV18 and TRBJ2-4, is NAGVMQNPRHLVRRRGQEARLRCSPMKGHSHVYWYRQLPEEGLKFMVYLQKENIIDESGMPKERFSAEFPKEGPSILRIQQVVRGDSAAYFCASSPGQGVQQAKNIQYFGAGTRLSVL.

The rearrangement links TRBV20-1 to TRBJ1-5; D uncertain. The V end was cut by 3 bases, the J end by 7 bases, with 13 bases between. Germline V CDR1 and CDR2: DFQATT, SNEGSKA (reference sequence). The CDR3 has 13 residues. The DNA of the CDR3 is TGCAGTGCTAGGGACGGGGAGTTCCAGCCCCAGCATTTT. Translating gives CSARDGEFQPQHF.

Concerning this clonotype: A single base separates this from a much larger clone, so it may be a read error. The conserved phenylalanine or tryptophan is not found at the CDR3 terminus, so this likely reflects a read error. V is TRBV6-5 and J is TRBJ2-1; D call uncertain. Per germline, CDR1 MNHEY and CDR2 SVGAGI. Deletions cut 0 bases from V and 4 bases from J, with 10 bases between. The CDR3 loop spans 15 amino acids. The CDR3 sequence: CASSYSDPRYNEQFL. The CDR3 coding sequence is TGTGCCAGCAGTTACTCGGACCCACGGTACAATGAGCAGTTCTTA.

This clonotype was recorded many times. The V and J genes are TRBV7-9 and TRBJ2-5; D remains ambiguous. The CDR3 consists of 14 residues. CDR1 SEHNR and CDR2 FQNEAQ come from the germline V gene (reference sequence). Trimming left V 2 bases short and J 7 bases short, with 14 bases between. The CDR3 loop is CASSLLLEVGTQYF. CDR3 sequence (DNA): TGTGCCAGCAGCTTACTGCTTGAGGTGGGGACCCAGTACTTC.

This clonotype was counted many times. J is TRBJ2-7 and V is TRBV19, with 12 bases fitting TRBD2. J was trimmed by 4 bases and V by 6 bases; bases with no gene match: 28. The CDR3 runs 22 residues. The germline V gene has CDR1 LNHDA and CDR2 SQIVND (reference sequence). CDR3 sequence reads: CASSRARDTGIITSGRKYEQYF. CDR3 sequence (DNA): TGTGCCAGTAGCCGCGCCCGGGACACAGGGATAATAACTAGCGGGAGGAAGTACGAGCAGTACTTC.

Ten or more counts support this clonotype. V usage is TRBV27 and J usage is TRBJ2-5, with 8 bases lining up with TRBD1. The CDR3 covers 16 residues. The ends lost 3 bases at V and 4 bases at J; junction bases unmatched: 10. Germline-derived CDR1 and CDR2 are MNHEY and SMNVEV (reference sequence). The CDR3 coding sequence is TGTGCCAGCAGTTTGCTACAGGGGGGAGGTCGAGAGACCCAGTACTTC. It codes for CASSLLQGGGRETQYF.

This clonotype occurred many times. This sequence joins TRBV14 and TRBJ2-1, with 8 bases identical to TRBD2. Losses at the gene ends were 6 bases for V and 8 bases for J; bases not matched to a gene: 15. Germline V gives CDR1 SGHDN, CDR2 FVKESK. There are 16 residues in the CDR3. CDR3 amino acids: CASSQHFGGTRYEQFF. The CDR3 nucleotides are TGTGCCAGCAGTCAACACTTCGGCGGGACTAGGTATGAGCAGTTCTTC.

This clonotype showed up just a few times. The V and J genes are TRBV30 and TRBJ2-1, with 10 positions matching TRBD2. The J segment lost 3 bases and the V segment lost 4 bases, leaving 6 bases of the junction unmatched. Germline V gene sequence: CDR1 GTSNPN, CDR2 SVGIG (reference sequence). This CDR3 contains 15 residues. CDR3 nucleotides: TGTGCCTGGACCCAAATAGCGGGAGGCTACAATGAGCAGTTCTTC. It encodes CAWTQIAGGYNEQFF.

The chain is built from TRBV10-1 and TRBJ2-1; 14 bases match TRBD2. Germline trimming cut 4 bases from V and 3 bases from J; bases unmatched to any gene: 11. The CDR3 runs to 19 residues. Germline V lookup: CDR1 WNHNN, CDR2 SYGVQD (reference sequence). The DNA for the CDR3 is TGCGCCAGCAGTGGGGCGAGAGTCGGGACTAGCGGGGGCTACAATGAGCAGTTCTTC. Translation: CASSGARVGTSGGYNEQFF.

The gene calls are TRBV30 and TRBJ1-5; D gene ambiguous. The V and J ends lost 2 bases and 7 bases respectively, with 15 bases between them. Germline lookup yields CDR1 GTSNPN and CDR2 SVGIG (reference sequence). CDR3 length: 14 amino acids. CDR3 sequence (DNA): TGTGCCTGGAGTAGAGCCCGGTCGGGCCAGCCCCAGCATTTT. Its translation is CAWSRARSGQPQHF.

The chain employs TRBV18 and TRBJ2-3; weak D call: TRBD2 (7 bases). Trimming shortened V by 2 bases and J by 9 bases, and 12 bases separated the two germline ends. Germline CDR1 KGHSH, CDR2 LQKENI. The CDR3 covers 13 residues. CDR3 DNA sequence: TGTGCCAGCTCACCAAGGACAGCGGGGACGCAGTATTTT. Translation: CASSPRTAGTQYF.

The chain is built from TRBV24-1 and TRBJ2-3; 9 positions match TRBD2. CDR3 length: 16 amino acids. Germline V lookup: CDR1 KGHDR, CDR2 SFDVKD. J gave up 4 bases and V 2 bases, and 6 bases lay outside the gene matches. The CDR3, as DNA: TGTGCCACCAGTGATTCTGCGGGAGGGGGGGCAGATACGCAGTATTTT. Protein: CATSDSAGGGADTQYF.

The chain is built from TRBV20-1 and TRBJ2-5, with D perhaps TRBD1 or TRBD2 (6 bases each). The CDR3 sequence is 14 residues long. Germline V gives CDR1 DFQATT, CDR2 SNEGSKA (reference sequence). Trimming removed 0 bases at V and 5 bases at J, with 13 bases between. This CDR3 reads CSARDLGGRETQYF. The CDR3 nucleotides are TGCAGTGCTAGAGATCTGGGGGGCAGGGAGACCCAGTACTTC.

Details on this clonotype: One base away lies a much larger clone, so this may be a sequencing read error. This chain connects TRBV7-9 to TRBJ2-4; 10 nucleotides line up with TRBD1. The CDR3 consists of 16 residues. Germline CDR1 SEHNR, CDR2 FQNEAQ (reference sequence). The CDR3 here is CVSSRQGAMLTNIQYF. The CDR3, as DNA: TGTGTCAGCAGCAGACAGGGGGCAATGCTTACAAACATTCAGTACTTC.

This clonotype was observed many times. The chain joins TRBV20-1 to TRBJ2-3, with D perhaps matching TRBD1 (6 bases). Trimming took off 6 bases at V and 0 bases at J, with 13 bases between the two ends. The V gene's germline CDR1 is DFQATT and CDR2 SNEGSKA (reference sequence). The CDR3 spans 14 residues. The CDR3 coding sequence is TGCAGTGCGACTGAGGGGGAGAGCACAGATACGCAGTATTTT. Protein product: CSATEGESTDTQYF.

J is TRBJ2-7 and V is TRBV5-5, with D unclear. The germline V gene encodes CDR1 SGHKS and CDR2 YYEKEE (reference sequence). The length of the CDR3 is 15 residues. Trimming took 1 base from V and 3 from J, leaving 14 bases between them. The CDR3 here is CASSLFGQVFYEQYF. Written as DNA, the CDR3 is TGTGCCAGCAGCTTGTTCGGGCAGGTATTCTACGAGCAGTACTTC.

This clonotype was picked up many times. The chain uses TRBV11-2 and TRBJ2-7, with D maybe TRBD2 (5 bases). Trimming removed 0 bases at V and 0 bases at J, with 9 bases between. The CDR3 consists of 15 residues. Per germline, CDR1 SGHAT and CDR2 FQNNGV. The CDR3 bases are TGTGCCAGCAGCTTAGAAAGACTAACCTCCTACGAGCAGTACTTC. It yields the protein CASSLERLTSYEQYF.

At least ten counts were recorded for this clonotype. The rearrangement uses TRBV5-1 and TRBJ2-1, with TRBD2 identical over 10 bases. Per the germline V gene, CDR1 is SGHRS and CDR2 is YFSETQ. There are 16 residues in the CDR3. V lost 0 bases to trimming and J lost 2 bases; unmatched junction nucleotides: 2. Here the CDR3 DNA reads TGCGCCAGCAGCTTGGAAGCGGGGGGGCCCTACAATGAGCAGTTCTTC. Translated, it gives CASSLEAGGPYNEQFF.

V gene TRBV7-6 combines with J gene TRBJ2-2, with no clear D. V lost 5 bases and J 5 bases, leaving 9 bases between the germline ends. CDR1 is SGHVS, CDR2 FNYEAQ, per germline. The CDR3 sequence is 13 residues long. The CDR3 loop is CASSPPPTGELFF. The CDR3 DNA reads as TGTGCCAGCAGCCCGCCCCCAACCGGGGAGCTGTTTTTT.

This chain connects TRBV29-1 to TRBJ2-3, with TRBD1 identical over 9 bases. Germline lookup yields CDR1 SQVTM and CDR2 ANQGSEA. The ends lost 8 bases at V and 3 bases at J; junction bases unmatched: 9. The CDR3 is 14 amino acids. The DNA of the CDR3 is TGCAGCCTACACAGGGGGCGAGGGACAGATACGCAGTATTTT. Residues: CSLHRGRGTDTQYF.

This clonotype was seen many times. The J gene is TRBJ1-5, the V gene TRBV2, with D possibly matching TRBD1 (6 bases). V gave up 7 bases and J gave up 0 bases, with 13 bases separating them. Germline CDR1 reads SNHLY; CDR2 reads FYNNEI. The CDR3 is 15 residues long. CDR3 coding DNA: TGTGCCAGCAAGGACGAGACAGGTAGCAATCAGCCCCAGCATTTT. Protein sequence: CASKDETGSNQPQHF.

This clonotype occurred many times. The chain recombines TRBV24-1 with TRBJ2-7; D might be TRBD1 (5 bases). V lost 9 bases and J 3 bases, leaving 14 bases between the germline ends. The CDR3 contains 13 residues. Germline V gene lookup returns CDR1 KGHDR and CDR2 SFDVKD. CDR3 DNA sequence: TGTGCCACCTCCACGGACACAGACTACGAGCAGTACTTC. Translating it yields CATSTDTDYEQYF.

This clonotype occurred many times. This sequence joins TRBV14 and TRBJ2-2; TRBD2 is a possible D gene (6 bases). Deletions cut 5 bases from V and 0 bases from J, with 7 bases between. The CDR3 consists of 14 residues. Germline CDR1 reads SGHDN; CDR2 reads FVKESK. The CDR3 region has the DNA TGTGCCAGCAGCGTAGCGGCGAACACCGGGGAGCTGTTTTTT. Protein sequence: CASSVAANTGELFF.

As to this clonotype: This likely came from a read error, as a far larger clone is one base away. The chain combines TRBV7-8 with TRBJ2-5; 8 positions match TRBD2. The DNA end favors TRBJ2-1, so the J call may be wrong. CDR3 size: 15 residues. The germline V gene has CDR1 SGHVS and CDR2 FQNEAQ. The CDR3 sequence: CASSSLPGGDNEQFF. DNA of the CDR3: TGTGCCAGCAGCTCCCTCCCCGGGGGGGACAATGAGCAGTTCTTC.

This clonotype was counted many times. The rearrangement uses TRBV12-3 or TRBV12-4 and TRBJ2-3, with D perhaps matching TRBD2 (6 bases). The CDR3 runs 15 residues. V shed 4 bases and J shed 2 bases, with 13 bases lying between them. The CDR3 bases are TGTGCCAGCAGTTCTAAGCGGGTTCCCACAGATACGCAGTATTTT. This translates into CASSSKRVPTDTQYF.

The V call is TRBV5-4, the J call TRBJ2-7, with TRBD1 identical over 9 bases. The CDR3 sequence is 15 residues long. After removal of 3 bases from V and 6 bases from J, the junction contained 10 bases not matched to a gene. CDR1 and CDR2 (germline): SGHNT, YYREEE (reference sequence). CDR3 sequence (DNA): TGTGCCAGCAGCTGGGGGACAGGGAAAGCCCGCGAGCAGTACTTC. It codes for CASSWGTGKAREQYF. The full variable domain, with the rest looked up from reference TRBV5-4 and TRBJ2-7, is ETGVTQSPTHLIKTRGQQVTLRCSSQSGHNTVSWYQQALGQGPQFIFQYYREEENGRGNFPPRFSGLQFPNYSSELNVNALELDDSALYLCASSWGTGKAREQYFGPGTRLTVT.